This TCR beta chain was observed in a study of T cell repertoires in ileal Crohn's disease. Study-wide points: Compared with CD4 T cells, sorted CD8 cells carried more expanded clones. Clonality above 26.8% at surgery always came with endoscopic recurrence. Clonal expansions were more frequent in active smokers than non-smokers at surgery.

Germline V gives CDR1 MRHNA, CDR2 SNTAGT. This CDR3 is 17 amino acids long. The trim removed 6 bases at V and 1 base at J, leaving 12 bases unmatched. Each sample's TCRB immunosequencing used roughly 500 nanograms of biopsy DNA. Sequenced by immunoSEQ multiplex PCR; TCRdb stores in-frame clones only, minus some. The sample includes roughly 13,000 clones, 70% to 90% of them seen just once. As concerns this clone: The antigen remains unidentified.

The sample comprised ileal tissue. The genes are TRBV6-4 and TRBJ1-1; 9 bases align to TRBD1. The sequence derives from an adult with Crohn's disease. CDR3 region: CASRNRDRVLTNTEAFF. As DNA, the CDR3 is TGTGCCAGCAGGAACCGGGACAGGGTTCTCACGAACACTGAAGCTTTCTTT.